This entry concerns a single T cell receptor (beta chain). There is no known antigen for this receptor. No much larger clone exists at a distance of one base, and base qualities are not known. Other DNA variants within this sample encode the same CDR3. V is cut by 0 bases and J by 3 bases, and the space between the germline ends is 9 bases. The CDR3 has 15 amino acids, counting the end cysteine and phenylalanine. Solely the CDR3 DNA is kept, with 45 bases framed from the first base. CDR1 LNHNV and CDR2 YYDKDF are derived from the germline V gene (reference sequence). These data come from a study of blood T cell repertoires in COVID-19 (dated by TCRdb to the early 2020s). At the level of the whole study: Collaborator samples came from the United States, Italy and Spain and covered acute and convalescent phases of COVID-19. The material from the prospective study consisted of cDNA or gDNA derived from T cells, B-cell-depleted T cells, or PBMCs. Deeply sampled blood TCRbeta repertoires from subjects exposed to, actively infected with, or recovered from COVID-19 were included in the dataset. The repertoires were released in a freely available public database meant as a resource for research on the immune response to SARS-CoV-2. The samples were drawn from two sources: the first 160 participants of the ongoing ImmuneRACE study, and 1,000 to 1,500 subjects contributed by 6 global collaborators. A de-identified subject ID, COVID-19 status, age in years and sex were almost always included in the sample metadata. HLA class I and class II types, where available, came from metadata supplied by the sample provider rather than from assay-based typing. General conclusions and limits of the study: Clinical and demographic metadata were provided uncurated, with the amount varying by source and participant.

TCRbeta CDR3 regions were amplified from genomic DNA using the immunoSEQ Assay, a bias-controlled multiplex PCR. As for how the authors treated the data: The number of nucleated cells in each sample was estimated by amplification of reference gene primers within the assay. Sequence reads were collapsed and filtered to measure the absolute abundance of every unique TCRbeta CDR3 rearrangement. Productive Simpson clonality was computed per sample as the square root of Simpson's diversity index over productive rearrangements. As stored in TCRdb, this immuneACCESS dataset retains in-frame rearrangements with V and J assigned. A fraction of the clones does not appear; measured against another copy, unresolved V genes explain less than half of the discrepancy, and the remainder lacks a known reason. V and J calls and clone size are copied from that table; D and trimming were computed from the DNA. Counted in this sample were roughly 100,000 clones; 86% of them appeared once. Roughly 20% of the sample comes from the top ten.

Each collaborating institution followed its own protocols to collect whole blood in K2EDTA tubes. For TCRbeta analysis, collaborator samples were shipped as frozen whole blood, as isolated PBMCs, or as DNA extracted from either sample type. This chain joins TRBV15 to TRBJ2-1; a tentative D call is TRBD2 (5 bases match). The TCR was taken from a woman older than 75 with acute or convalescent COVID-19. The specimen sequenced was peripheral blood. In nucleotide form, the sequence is TGTGCCACCAGCAGAGATTCCGGAGGCTACAATGAGCAGTTCTTC. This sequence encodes CATSRDSGGYNEQFF.